These T cell receptor beta chains were read from a single sample in a study of CD8+ T cells in alopecia areata. Produced via immunoSEQ multiplex PCR; TCRdb's table is partial and in-frame only. This sample has 170,000 or so clones, with roughly two thirds found just once. This sample comprised CD4+ T cells sorted from blood, obtained at week 4, from a patient treated with tofacitinib. The receptors stem from a human donor with alopecia areata. CDR3s include the opening cysteine and the closing phenylalanine or tryptophan. A D gene is named only where the DNA matches it firmly.

V: TRBV19
D: .
J: TRBJ2-1
CDR3: CASSAQGTYNEQFF

V: TRBV7-3
D: .
J: TRBJ2-1
CDR3: CASSSQIGSYNEQFF

V: TRBV11-2
D: .
J: TRBJ1-5
CDR3: CASSQGGTNQPQHF

V: TRBV29-1
D: TRBD1
J: TRBJ2-7
CDR3: CSGGQGDEQYF

V: TRBV9
D: TRBD1
J: TRBJ2-7
CDR3: CASSPGQGNYEQYF

V: TRBV9
D: .
J: TRBJ2-2
CDR3: CASNRPGPPSGELFF

V: TRBV2
D: TRBD1
J: TRBJ1-5
CDR3: CASRLTGEQQPQHF

V: TRBV30
D: .
J: TRBJ2-7
CDR3: CAWSRAISPYEQYF

V: TRBV9
D: .
J: TRBJ2-7
CDR3: CASSVDSGTYEQYF

V: TRBV30
D: TRBD1
J: TRBJ2-7
CDR3: CAWGQAYEQYF

V: TRBV5-4
D: .
J: TRBJ2-1
CDR3: CASSRRESYNEQFF

V: TRBV29-1
D: .
J: TRBJ2-6
CDR3: CSVESGANVLTF

V: TRBV29-1
D: TRBD1
J: TRBJ2-7
CDR3: CSVATGVLEQYF

V: TRBV13
D: TRBD2
J: TRBJ2-5
CDR3: CASRIGGKEKTQYF

V: TRBV30
D: .
J: TRBJ1-1
CDR3: CAGAMDSEAFF

V: TRBV30
D: .
J: TRBJ2-3
CDR3: CAWSVNTDTQYF

V: TRBV6-5
D: TRBD1
J: TRBJ1-1
CDR3: CASRPDVTGAAEAFF

V: TRBV29-1
D: .
J: TRBJ2-5
CDR3: CSGGGWLETQYF

V: TRBV5-1
D: .
J: TRBJ1-6
CDR3: CASSGSLAGMDSPLHF

V: TRBV18
D: .
J: TRBJ1-5
CDR3: CASSPFPLRGGSNQPQHF

V: TRBV6-6
D: .
J: TRBJ1-5
CDR3: CASTAGLNQPQHF

V: TRBV7-3
D: .
J: TRBJ1-2
CDR3: CASSSGQPGAGYTF

V: TRBV30
D: .
J: TRBJ1-5
CDR3: CAWSVTSGRTLSNQPQHF

V: TRBV5-1
D: .
J: TRBJ1-2
CDR3: CASSLDPARNYGYTF

V: TRBV30
D: TRBD1
J: TRBJ1-6
CDR3: CAWGLGTADDSPLHF

V: TRBV5-1
D: .
J: TRBJ2-5
CDR3: CASSSQAAVQETQYF

V: TRBV29-1
D: .
J: TRBJ2-5
CDR3: CSVDKGVRETQYF

V: TRBV18
D: .
J: TRBJ1-2
CDR3: CASSPQGERGYTF

V: TRBV5-6
D: .
J: TRBJ1-4
CDR3: CASSLRDWDEKLFF

V: TRBV7-9
D: .
J: TRBJ2-5
CDR3: CASSGTHQETQYF

V: TRBV29-1
D: .
J: TRBJ2-5
CDR3: CSVGKDEETQYF

V: TRBV6-4
D: TRBD1
J: TRBJ2-1
CDR3: CASSGQGIGEQFF

V: TRBV15
D: .
J: TRBJ2-1
CDR3: CATSAMRAEQFF

V: TRBV30
D: TRBD1
J: TRBJ2-2
CDR3: CAWRRDRAFGELFF

V: TRBV29-1
D: .
J: TRBJ2-6
CDR3: CSVGASGANVLTF

V: TRBV6-5
D: .
J: TRBJ1-2
CDR3: CASSKPTGNYGYTF

V: TRBV29-1
D: .
J: TRBJ2-7
CDR3: CSVASAADSYEQYF

V: TRBV27
D: .
J: TRBJ2-7
CDR3: CASSLRPAGLAYEQYF

V: TRBV11-2
D: TRBD2
J: TRBJ2-1
CDR3: CASSLPASGGAVEQFF

V: TRBV4-2
D: TRBD2
J: TRBJ2-7
CDR3: CASSQASGGEQYF

V: TRBV7-9
D: .
J: TRBJ2-5
CDR3: CASSRKETQYF

V: TRBV11-2
D: .
J: TRBJ2-4
CDR3: CASSPRDIQYF